Below are 24 T cell receptor beta chains sequenced from a single sample in a study of T cell changes during pregnancy in multiple sclerosis (dated by TCRdb to about 2019). Library generation was performed with the immunoSEQ multiplex PCR assay. TCRdb stores this immuneACCESS table with in-frame sequences only. Part of the clones is absent; in the studies checked, under half of the shortfall reflects unresolved V genes, and no reason is known for the rest. This sample gives fewer than 40,000 clones in total; just over 90% of them show up just once. Of the sample, roughly 10% falls within the top ten clones. The sequenced sample was CD8+ T cells from peripheral blood mononuclear cells, obtained before pregnancy. These TCRs come from a female donor with multiple sclerosis, enrolled in a pregnancy study.

The rearrangement joins TRBV5-6 to TRBJ1-3, with a tentative D call TRBD1 (5 bases). The germline CDR1 and CDR2 sequences are SGHDT and YYEEEE. V was clipped by 3 bases and J by 1 base, with 11 bases between them. The CDR3 covers 15 residues. The CDR3 coding sequence is TGTGCCAGCAGCTGGTGGTCAGGGTCTGGAAACACCATATATTTT. This gives the protein CASSWWSGSGNTIYF. Complete variable domain (other parts from reference TRBV5-6 and TRBJ1-3): DAGVTQSPTHLIKTRGQQVTLRCSPKSGHDTVSWYQQALGQGPQFIFQYYEEEERQRGNFPDRFSGHQFPNYSSELNVNALLLGDSALYLCASSWWSGSGNTIYFGEGSWLTVV.

CDR3 region: CASSWTGGTTEAFF. The CDR3 DNA reads TGTGCCAGCAGCTGGACAGGGGGAACCACTGAAGCTTTCTTT. J is TRBJ1-1 and V is TRBV7-3; 10 nucleotides match TRBD1. Germline V gives CDR1 SGHTA, CDR2 FQGTGA. V trimming: 4 bases; J trimming: 4 bases; junction bases outside the gene matches: 3. The CDR3 is made up of 14 amino acids.

The V call is TRBV14, the J call TRBJ2-3; 10 bases map to TRBD2. V was pared by 5 bases and J by 0 bases, with 2 bases of the junction left unmatched. The CDR3 length is 15 residues. The germline CDR1 and CDR2 sequences are SGHDN and FVKESK. The CDR3 coding sequence is TGTGCCAGCAGCTGGGGACTAGCGAGCACAGATACGCAGTATTTT. It codes for CASSWGLASTDTQYF. Full variable domain (rest looked up from reference TRBV14 and TRBJ2-3): EAGVTQFPSHSVIEKGQTVTLRCDPISGHDNLYWYRRVMGKEIKFLLHFVKESKQDESGMPNNRFLAERTGGTYSTLKVQPAELEDSGVYFCASSWGLASTDTQYFGPGTRLTVL.

J is TRBJ2-4 and V is TRBV9, with D possibly matching TRBD2 (6 bases). The V and J ends lost 4 bases and 6 bases respectively, with 17 bases between them. The CDR3 is 15 amino acids. Germline CDR1 SGDLS, CDR2 YYNGEE. CDR3: CASSPQRAGRNIQYF. For the CDR3, the DNA is TGTGCCAGCAGCCCCCAGAGGGCGGGGCGAAACATTCAGTACTTC.

This clone was counted only a few times. This chain links TRBV27 with TRBJ2-3; the match to TRBD2 covers 13 bases. V lost 8 bases to trimming and J lost 5 bases; unmatched junction nucleotides: 7. The CDR3 contains 15 residues. CDR1 MNHEY and CDR2 SMNVEV come from the germline V gene (reference sequence). CDR3 sequence: CASFGLAGAVDTQYF. CDR3 DNA: TGTGCCAGCTTTGGACTAGCGGGAGCAGTAGATACGCAGTATTTT.

This chain joins TRBV7-9 and TRBJ2-7; D may be TRBD1 (6 bases). CDR1 and CDR2 (germline): SEHNR, FQNEAQ (reference sequence). This CDR3 spans 16 amino acids. The V and J ends lost 4 bases and 0 bases respectively, with 16 bases between them. Written as DNA, the CDR3 is TGTGCCAGCAGCTCTACAACAGGGTCGATCTCCTACGAGCAGTACTTC. Its protein is CASSSTTGSISYEQYF.

V is TRBV27 and J is TRBJ2-7, with D possibly TRBD2 on 5 matching bases. V dropped 1 base and J dropped 5 bases, with 12 bases sitting between them. Looked up from germline, CDR1 is MNHEY and CDR2 is SMNVEV (reference sequence). The CDR3 covers 14 residues. The CDR3 is CASSLFRGTDEQYF. In nucleotides, the CDR3 is TGTGCCAGCAGTTTATTCCGGGGAACCGACGAGCAGTACTTC.

The J gene is TRBJ2-5, the V gene TRBV7-9; weak D call: TRBD2 (6 bases). CDR1 is SEHNR, CDR2 FQNEAQ, per germline (reference sequence). The CDR3 has 17 amino acids. The ends were cut back, 5 bases at V and 2 bases at J, with 21 bases in the middle. Written as DNA, the CDR3 is TGTGCCAGCAGCCGACCGAGCGGGCAACTACATCAAGAGACCCAGTACTTC. This encodes CASSRPSGQLHQETQYF. The complete variable domain, with remaining parts taken from reference TRBV7-9 and TRBJ2-5, reads DTGVSQNPRHKITKRGQNVTFRCDPISEHNRLYWYRQTLGQGPEFLTYFQNEAQLEKSRLLSDRFSAERPKGSFSTLEIQRTEQGDSAMYLCASSRPSGQLHQETQYFGPGTRLLVL.

This chain connects TRBV19 to TRBJ1-1; TRBD1 matches 7 bases. Germline assignment: CDR1 LNHDA and CDR2 SQIVND (reference sequence). The CDR3 is 13 residues long. The ends lost 1 base at V and 7 bases at J; junction bases unmatched: 3. The CDR3: CASSIGQGREAFF. The CDR3 DNA is TGTGCCAGTAGTATAGGACAGGGTCGTGAAGCTTTCTTT.

The V call is TRBV29-1, the J call TRBJ2-1; 9 positions agree with TRBD2. Germline V gene lookup returns CDR1 SQVTM and CDR2 ANQGSEA. The CDR3 sequence is 14 residues long. Unmatched junction bases numbered 10, after V lost 5 bases and J lost 8 bases. Here the CDR3 DNA reads TGCAGCGTTCAGTTAGCTAGCGGGAACCATGAGCAGTTCTTC. It specifies CSVQLASGNHEQFF.

In this sample, this clone turned up a few times. The genes are TRBV29-1 and TRBJ1-1; weak D call: TRBD1 (6 bases). Trimming left V 5 bases short and J 0 bases short, with 22 bases between. The CDR3 spans 17 residues. Germline loops: CDR1 SQVTM, CDR2 ANQGSEA. DNA of the CDR3: TGCAGCGTTTCCCCTACCGGGACACTCAATATGAACACTGAAGCTTTCTTT. Translated: CSVSPTGTLNMNTEAFF.

The chain is built from TRBV4-1 and TRBJ2-3; 10 bases align to TRBD2. The CDR3 contains 17 residues. The germline V gene has CDR1 MGHRA and CDR2 YSYEKL. The trim removed 3 bases at V and 2 bases at J, leaving 8 bases unmatched. The CDR3, as DNA: TGCGCCAGCAGCCATCAGCCTAGCGGGAGTATCACAGATACGCAGTATTTT. Translated: CASSHQPSGSITDTQYF.

CDR3 DNA: TGTGCCAGCAGCGTAGTTAGCGGGCCCGGGGAGCTGTTTTTT. This sequence encodes CASSVVSGPGELFF. The genes are TRBV9 and TRBJ2-2; 7 positions match TRBD2. J gave up 6 bases and V 0 bases, and 2 bases lay outside the gene matches. Germline assignment: CDR1 SGDLS and CDR2 YYNGEE. CDR3 length: 14 amino acids.

The V call is TRBV4-1, the J call TRBJ2-7, with 7 bases that match TRBD1. From germline, CDR1 is MGHRA and CDR2 YSYEKL. This CDR3 is 15 amino acids long. V shed 4 bases and J 1 base; nucleotides not matched to a gene: 7. DNA for the CDR3: TGCGCCAGCAGCCCCCCGGACAGGTTATCCTACGAGCAGTACTTC. It is translated as CASSPPDRLSYEQYF.

The gene calls are TRBV19 and TRBJ1-4; no definite D call. The CDR3 covers 17 residues. Trimming removed 3 bases from V and 4 bases from J, with 18 bases in between. Per the germline V gene, CDR1 is LNHDA and CDR2 is SQIVND (reference sequence). Written as DNA, the CDR3 is TGTGCCAGTAGTATTGTAGAAAGGATCCGACATAATGAAAAACTGTTTTTT. Translation: CASSIVERIRHNEKLFF.

J is TRBJ1-6 and V is TRBV21-1. TRBV21-1 is labeled a pseudogene. CDR3 size: 17 residues. CDR3 residues: CASSKGRGRDSESPLHF. As DNA, the CDR3 is TGTGCCAGCAGCAAAGGAAGAGGGCGGGATTCGGAATCACCCCTCCACTTT.

V and J are TRBV30 and TRBJ2-1, with 9 bases aligning to TRBD1. From germline, CDR1 is GTSNPN and CDR2 SVGIG (reference sequence). J lost 3 bases, V lost 6 bases, and 3 bases had no gene match. The CDR3 consists of 13 residues. CDR3 DNA sequence: TGTGCCTGCGGGACAGGGAACTACAATGAGCAGTTCTTC. This translates into CACGTGNYNEQFF. Together with reference TRBV30 and TRBJ2-1, the CDR3 gives the full variable domain: SQTIHQWPATLVQPVGSPLSLECTVEGTSNPNLYWYRQAAGRGLQLLFYSVGIGQISSEVPQNLSASRPQDRQFILSSKKLLLSDSGFYLCACGTGNYNEQFFGPGTRLTVL.

The chain links TRBV5-1 to TRBJ2-5; D perhaps matches TRBD1 (6 bases). Germline loops: CDR1 SGHRS, CDR2 YFSETQ. The V end lost 1 base, the J end lost 2 bases, and 12 bases lay between the germline ends. The CDR3 consists of 15 residues. CDR3 in amino acids: CASSLTGLGQETQYF. The CDR3 nucleotides are TGCGCCAGCAGCTTGACAGGGTTGGGACAAGAGACCCAGTACTTC. The full variable domain, with the rest looked up from reference TRBV5-1 and TRBJ2-5, is KAGVTQTPRYLIKTRGQQVTLSCSPISGHRSVSWYQQTPGQGLQFLFEYFSETQRNKGNFPGRFSGRQFSNSRSEMNVSTLELGDSALYLCASSLTGLGQETQYFGPGTRLLVL.

The rearrangement uses TRBV19 and TRBJ1-5, with 7 positions matching TRBD1. The CDR3 has 16 amino acids. The V and J ends lost 4 bases and 3 bases, in that order; junction bases with no gene match: 9. From germline, CDR1 is LNHDA and CDR2 SQIVND (reference sequence). CDR3 protein: CASSTRDSLYNQPQHF. CDR3 nucleotides: TGTGCCAGTAGTACGCGGGACAGTCTCTACAATCAGCCCCAGCATTTT.

The chain carries TRBV30 and TRBJ1-4; 7 nucleotides match TRBD1. The CDR3 extends over 12 amino acids. J gave up 7 bases and V 8 bases, and 7 bases lay outside the gene matches. Germline lookup yields CDR1 GTSNPN and CDR2 SVGIG (reference sequence). CDR3 amino acids: CAGTRQGEKLFF. The CDR3 DNA reads TGTGCCGGGACCCGACAGGGTGAAAAACTGTTTTTT.

This clone was found once. This chain uses TRBV27 with TRBJ1-2; 9 bases map to TRBD1. J was trimmed by 4 bases and V by 0 bases; bases with no gene match: 3. There are 15 residues in the CDR3. Germline V gives CDR1 MNHEY, CDR2 SMNVEV (reference sequence). CDR3 in amino acids: CASSLSRTGAYGYTF. As DNA, the CDR3 is TGTGCCAGCAGTTTATCCCGGACAGGGGCCTATGGCTACACCTTC.

The chain combines TRBV6-6 with TRBJ1-1; D is possibly TRBD1 (5 bases). This CDR3 contains 11 residues. Germline loops: CDR1 MNHNY, CDR2 SVGAGI (reference sequence). The V gene lost 6 bases and the J gene lost 7 bases, with 9 bases spanning the gap. The CDR3 DNA follows: TGTGCCAGCAGCCCGGGACTTGAAGCTTTCTTT. Protein product: CASSPGLEAFF.

The DNA of the CDR3 is TGTGCCAGCAGCCTTCCAGGACAGGGCACAGATACGCAGTATTTT. Translating it yields CASSLPGQGTDTQYF. The chain joins TRBV13 to TRBJ2-3; 7 nucleotides line up with TRBD1. The CDR3 is 15 residues long. CDR1 is PRHDT and CDR2 is FYEKMQ in the germline V gene (reference sequence). Unmatched junction bases numbered 6, after V lost 5 bases and J lost 1 base.

The chain links TRBV2 to TRBJ2-1; tentative D call: TRBD2 (6 bases). Per germline, CDR1 SNHLY and CDR2 FYNNEI. Trimming shortened V by 1 base and J by 0 bases, and 13 bases separated the two germline ends. The CDR3 contains 17 residues. The CDR3 DNA follows: TGTGCCAGCAGTGAAGATGTCTTGGGGGGCTCCTACAATGAGCAGTTCTTC. Its protein is CASSEDVLGGSYNEQFF.